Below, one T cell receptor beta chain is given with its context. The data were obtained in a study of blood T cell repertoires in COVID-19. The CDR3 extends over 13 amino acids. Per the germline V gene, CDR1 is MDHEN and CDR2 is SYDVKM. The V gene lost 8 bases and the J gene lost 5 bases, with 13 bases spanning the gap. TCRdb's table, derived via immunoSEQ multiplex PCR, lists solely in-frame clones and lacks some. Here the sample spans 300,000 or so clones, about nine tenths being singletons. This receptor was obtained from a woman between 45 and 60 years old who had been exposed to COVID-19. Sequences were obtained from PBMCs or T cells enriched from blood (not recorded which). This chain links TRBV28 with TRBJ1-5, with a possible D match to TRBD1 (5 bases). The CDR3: CASAGNTYQPQHF. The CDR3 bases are TGTGCCAGCGCAGGGAATACGTATCAGCCCCAGCATTTT.